The 20 T cell receptor beta chains listed next were all sequenced from one sample in a study of cytomegalovirus exposure and HLA in healthy donors. The PCR used 60 Vbeta and 13 Jbeta primers. Data came from immunoSEQ multiplex PCR; TCRdb stores just in-frame clones and leaves some out. Of under 200,000 clones listed, around 84% are singletons. The sequencing sample was made of PBMCs. These TCRs come from a young man in good health and CMV-seronegative.

The rearrangement uses TRBV27 and TRBJ1-2, with 12 bases identical to TRBD1. Losses at the gene ends were 2 bases for V and 8 bases for J; bases not matched to a gene: 3. Germline V gene lookup returns CDR1 MNHEY and CDR2 SMNVEV (reference sequence). The CDR3 extends over 14 amino acids. The CDR3 bases are TGTGCCAGCAGTTTAGGGACAGGGGGCGGCGGCTACACCTTC. This gives the protein CASSLGTGGGGYTF.

This sequence joins TRBV28 and TRBJ1-1; D not resolved. Per germline, CDR1 MDHEN and CDR2 SYDVKM. V gave up 7 bases and J gave up 5 bases, with 23 bases separating them. The CDR3 loop spans 16 amino acids. CDR3 DNA sequence: TGTGCCAGCAAGGGTGGTCCGGAGGAGACTTGGACTGAAGCTTTCTTT. Translation gives CASKGGPEETWTEAFF.

The chain links TRBV10-3 to TRBJ2-7; D possibly corresponds to TRBD1 (6 bases). CDR1 ENHRY and CDR2 SYGVKD come from the germline V gene. With 0 bases removed from V and 5 bases from J, the gap between germline ends came to 14 bases. The CDR3 spans 15 residues. For the CDR3, the DNA is TGTGCCATCAGTGAGTCGAAGAGCAGGGGCCACGAGCAGTACTTC. Encoded protein: CAISESKSRGHEQYF.

The chain combines TRBV2 with TRBJ2-7; 7 bases are shared with TRBD1. CDR3 length equals 13 residues. Germline CDR1 is SNHLY and CDR2 is FYNNEI. V trimming: 4 bases; J trimming: 4 bases; junction bases outside the gene matches: 4. The CDR3 bases are TGTGCCAGCAGTGGACAGGGAATGTACGAGCAGTACTTC. Translating it yields CASSGQGMYEQYF.

The chain uses TRBV19 and TRBJ2-5; 8 positions match TRBD2. Germline V gene lookup returns CDR1 LNHDA and CDR2 SQIVND (reference sequence). V shed 5 bases, J shed 5 bases, and the junction held 7 bases outside the gene matches. This CDR3 has 14 residues. CDR3 DNA: TGTGCCAGTAGTGCCGCTCGGGGGGGGGAGACCCAGTACTTC. It encodes CASSAARGGETQYF.

J is TRBJ1-3 and V is TRBV5-6, with a weak D call TRBD1 (5 bases). The CDR3 loop spans 17 amino acids. Trimming took 4 bases from V and 5 from J, leaving 22 bases between them. Per germline, CDR1 SGHDT and CDR2 YYEEEE. The chain's CDR3 is CASSPTSRTGYRNTIYF. CDR3 bases: TGTGCCAGCAGCCCCACATCTCGAACAGGATATAGAAACACCATATATTTT.

The CDR3 nucleotides are TGTGCCAGCAGCCTCAGGGGGCGCGTATCTACTGAAGCTTTCTTT. It is translated as CASSLRGRVSTEAFF. The chain employs TRBV27 and TRBJ1-1; 8 positions agree with TRBD1. The CDR3 spans 15 residues. Unmatched junction bases numbered 11, after V lost 6 bases and J lost 5 bases. Germline lookup yields CDR1 MNHEY and CDR2 SMNVEV (reference sequence).

This chain connects TRBV28 to TRBJ1-2; 7 bases are shared with TRBD1. CDR1 is MDHEN and CDR2 is SYDVKM in the germline V gene. With V trimmed by 6 bases and J by 2 bases, 3 bases remained unmatched. The CDR3 is 13 amino acids. DNA for the CDR3: TGTGCCAGCAGCCAGGGACAGAACTATGGCTACACCTTC. This sequence encodes CASSQGQNYGYTF.

The rearrangement uses TRBV2 and TRBJ2-7; TRBD2 matches at 9 bases. The germline V gene has CDR1 SNHLY and CDR2 FYNNEI. The CDR3 is 15 amino acids. Trimming removed 3 bases from V and 4 bases from J; junction bases left unmatched: 7. The CDR3 bases are TGTGCCAGCAGTGACAGGCTAGCGGGATCTTACGAGCAGTACTTC. It encodes CASSDRLAGSYEQYF.

This sequence joins TRBV18 and TRBJ1-1, with TRBD1 identical over 8 bases. The CDR3 is 14 residues long. The germline CDR1 and CDR2 sequences are KGHSH and LQKENI. Germline trimming cut 6 bases from V and 4 bases from J; bases unmatched to any gene: 7. CDR3 loop: CASSQATGATEAFF. The CDR3, as DNA: TGTGCCAGCTCCCAGGCGACAGGGGCCACTGAAGCTTTCTTT. Supplemented by reference TRBV18 and TRBJ1-1, the full variable domain reads NAGVMQNPRHLVRRRGQEARLRCSPMKGHSHVYWYRQLPEEGLKFMVYLQKENIIDESGMPKERFSAEFPKEGPSILRIQQVVRGDSAAYFCASSQATGATEAFFGQGTRLTVV.

This chain links TRBV12-2 with TRBJ1-3; the D segment call TRBD1 is taken from the table without a DNA check. TRBV12-2 is a pseudogene segment. The CDR3 sequence is 16 residues long. The CDR3 loop reads CASRPKSRCSGNTIYF. The DNA of the CDR3 is TGTGCAAGCCGTCCTAAGTCCAGGTGCTCTGGAAACACCATATATTTT.

This clone appeared a single time. The rearrangement joins TRBV28 to TRBJ2-1, with 7 bases matching TRBD2. CDR1 and CDR2 from the germline V gene are MDHEN and SYDVKM. The CDR3 spans 14 residues. V shed 1 base, J shed 8 bases, and the junction held 5 bases outside the gene matches. CDR3 protein: CASSLLGGRDEQFF. The DNA of the CDR3 is TGTGCCAGCAGTTTATTGGGGGGGAGGGATGAGCAGTTCTTC.

This clone was found a few times. The chain links TRBV12-5 to TRBJ2-3, with TRBD1 as a possible D gene (6 bases). The V gene's germline CDR1 is LGHNT and CDR2 FRNRAP. V was clipped by 1 base and J by 2 bases, with 10 bases between them. This CDR3 spans 15 amino acids. In nucleotides, the CDR3 is TGTGCTAGTGGTTTGGACAGGGACCCCACAGATACGCAGTATTTT. Translating gives CASGLDRDPTDTQYF.

The chain joins TRBV28 to TRBJ2-3; 8 nucleotides align to TRBD2. Trimming removed 5 bases from V and 2 bases from J; junction bases left unmatched: 6. Germline V gene sequence: CDR1 MDHEN, CDR2 SYDVKM. The CDR3 runs to 15 residues. The CDR3 nucleotides are TGTGCCAGCAGTACCGGGGGGGCCAACACAGATACGCAGTATTTT. Encoded protein: CASSTGGANTDTQYF. Combining the CDR3 with reference TRBV28 and TRBJ2-3 gives the whole variable domain DVKVTQSSRYLVKRTGEKVFLECVQDMDHENMFWYRQDPGLGLRLIYFSYDVKMKEKGDIPEGYSVSREKKERFSLILESASTNQTSMYLCASSTGGANTDTQYFGPGTRLTVL.

The chain couples TRBV27 to TRBJ2-5, with a possible D match to TRBD2 (7 bases). This CDR3 is 16 amino acids long. V lost 2 bases and J 4 bases, leaving 17 bases between the germline ends. Germline loops: CDR1 MNHEY, CDR2 SMNVEV (reference sequence). The DNA of the CDR3 is TGTGCCAGCAGTTTAAGGGGTGGGGGGGCGTTAGAGACCCAGTACTTC. It yields the protein CASSLRGGGALETQYF.

This clone was counted a single time. The J gene is TRBJ2-1, the V gene TRBV9; possible D gene TRBD2, 5 bases. V was pared by 5 bases and J by 5 bases, with 14 bases between. The germline V gene has CDR1 SGDLS and CDR2 YYNGEE. The CDR3 length is 14 residues. The DNA of the CDR3 is TGTGCCAGCAGTCCCGGGGTTTCCCACAATGAGCAGTTCTTC. Protein: CASSPGVSHNEQFF. Full variable domain (outside the CDR3, taken from reference TRBV9 and TRBJ2-1): DSGVTQTPKHLITATGQRVTLRCSPRSGDLSVYWYQQSLDQGLQFLIQYYNGEERAKGNILERFSAQQFPDLHSELNLSSLELGDSALYFCASSPGVSHNEQFFGPGTRLTVL.

V gene TRBV6-5 combines with J gene TRBJ1-1, with a weak D call TRBD1 (6 bases). Germline-derived CDR1 and CDR2 are MNHEY and SVGAGI. Trimming took off 6 bases at V and 1 base at J, with 15 bases between the two ends. This CDR3 has 15 amino acids. CDR3 amino acids: CASSKEQGWNTEAFF. The CDR3 nucleotides read TGTGCCAGCAGCAAAGAACAGGGCTGGAACACTGAAGCTTTCTTT.

J is TRBJ1-2 and V is TRBV18, with TRBD1 as a possible D gene (6 bases). In germline, CDR1 is KGHSH, CDR2 LQKENI. Trimming removed 2 bases at V and 8 bases at J, with 15 bases between. The CDR3 has 14 residues. CDR3 in amino acids: CASSPRTESRGYTF. The DNA for the CDR3 is TGTGCCAGCTCACCAAGGACAGAGTCGAGGGGCTACACCTTC.

The chain is built from TRBV7-2 and TRBJ2-7, with 8 bases lining up with TRBD1. The CDR3 has 14 residues. Looked up from germline, CDR1 is SGHTA and CDR2 is FQGNSA. V lost 6 bases and J lost 0; bases outside the gene matches: 4. DNA of the CDR3: TGTGCCAGCAGACGGGACAGGAGCTCCTACGAGCAGTACTTC. It encodes CASRRDRSSYEQYF.

This chain joins TRBV4-3 and TRBJ2-1; 8 positions agree with TRBD2. CDR1 is LGHNA and CDR2 is YSLEER in the germline V gene. The junction had 5 bases not matched to a gene; V was cut back by 0 bases and J by 7 bases. The CDR3 spans 15 residues. For the CDR3, the DNA is TGCGCCAGCAGCCAAGATACGGGACTAGAAAATGAGCAGTTCTTC. The encoded protein is CASSQDTGLENEQFF.